Shown below are 10 T cell receptor beta chains from a single sample sequenced in a study of Graves' ophthalmopathy and Graves' hyperthyroidism. Amplification of TCR beta CDR3 regions used RNA transcripts. After a first-round RT-PCR with HTBI primers, a second-round multiplex PCR was run. TCRdb re-called the multiplex PCR reads with MiXCR, one entry per CDR3 protein. Of about 400,000 distinct CDR3 sequences detected, around 20% appear once; the ten largest clones hold about 1.4%. The source material was peripheral blood. Receptor source: a woman aged 18-30 years with Graves' ophthalmopathy.

The chain uses TRBV28 and TRBJ2-7, with 12 bases matching TRBD2. Germline trimming cut 1 base from V and 7 bases from J; bases unmatched to any gene: 20. This CDR3 is built from 20 residues. CDR1 and CDR2 from the germline V gene are MDHEN and SYDVKM. CDR3 in DNA: TGTGCCAGCAGTTTATCATCAGGGGCGGGCTCACTAGCGGGAGGACTAGAGCAGTACTTC. Encoded protein: CASSLSSGAGSLAGGLEQYF.

This clonotype has ten or more counts. CDR3 region: CASSEERGGRAFF. For the CDR3, the DNA is TGTGCCAGCAGTGAAGAGAGGGGAGGACGAGCTTTCTTT. The chain has TRBV6-1 and TRBJ1-1; tentative D call: TRBD1 (5 bases). The length of the CDR3 is 13 residues. Trimming removed 1 base at V and 10 bases at J, with 13 bases between. Germline V CDR1 and CDR2: MNHNS, SASEGT.

This clonotype was observed many times. The chain links TRBV28 to TRBJ1-3, with unresolved D. Germline values: CDR1 MDHEN, CDR2 SYDVKM. This CDR3 contains 15 residues. Trimming pared 4 bases from V and 0 bases from J, leaving 10 bases between. The CDR3 here is CASSSITSSGNTIYF. The CDR3 DNA reads as TGTGCCAGCAGTTCAATCACGAGCTCTGGAAACACCATATATTTT.

This clonotype has a count of ten or more. The chain combines TRBV29-1 with TRBJ2-7, with D perhaps being TRBD1 or TRBD2 (7 bases each). CDR3 length: 14 residues. The V gene lost 5 bases and the J gene lost 5 bases, with 19 bases spanning the gap. Germline CDR1 reads SQVTM; CDR2 reads ANQGSEA. The CDR3 reads CSVLRGGRLDEQYF. The CDR3 DNA follows: TGCAGCGTTCTCAGGGGGGGCAGACTTGACGAGCAGTACTTC.

Many counts were recorded for this clonotype. CDR3 nucleotide sequence: TGTGCCAGCGGCCGACAGGGGGACTATGGCTACACCTTC. This translates into CASGRQGDYGYTF. The chain couples TRBV27 to TRBJ1-2; 9 bases are shared with TRBD1. The CDR3 loop spans 13 amino acids. Trimming removed 8 bases from V and 3 bases from J; junction bases left unmatched: 4. Germline CDR1 reads MNHEY; CDR2 reads SMNVEV (reference sequence).

The sample holds many counts of this clonotype. The chain uses TRBV20-1 and TRBJ2-7; the D gene is possibly TRBD2 (6 bases). Germline-derived CDR1 and CDR2 are DFQATT and SNEGSKA (reference sequence). The V end was cut by 0 bases, the J end by 2 bases, with 11 bases between. This CDR3 spans 14 amino acids. This chain's CDR3 is CSAREGGTAYEQYF. Written as DNA, the CDR3 is TGCAGTGCTAGAGAGGGCGGGACTGCCTACGAGCAGTACTTC.

This clonotype was counted once. The V call is TRBV9, the J call TRBJ2-7; tentatively, D is TRBD2 (6 bases). The CDR3 covers 15 residues. Germline V gene sequence: CDR1 SGDLS, CDR2 YYNGEE. The ends were cut back, 4 bases at V and 0 bases at J, with 14 bases in the middle. The CDR3 bases are TGTGCCAGCAGCCCCTCTAGCGAGAGCTCCTACGAGCAGTACTTC. Its protein product is CASSPSSESSYEQYF.

This clonotype has a count of ten or more. The chain recombines TRBV6-1 with TRBJ2-7, with D maybe TRBD1 (6 bases). The CDR3 runs 13 residues. The germline V gene has CDR1 MNHNS and CDR2 SASEGT. V was shortened by 6 bases and J by 0 bases, with 9 bases between the two germline ends. In nucleotides, the CDR3 is TGTGCCAGCAGCCGGGACACCTCCTACGAGCAGTACTTC. This translates into CASSRDTSYEQYF.

This clonotype was observed many times. CDR3 coding DNA: TGTGCCAGCAGCCTGTTATTTTCTGGGGCCAACGTCCTGACTTTC. It yields the protein CASSLLFSGANVLTF. The chain links TRBV7-2 to TRBJ2-6; D uncertain. The CDR3 extends over 15 amino acids. Germline lookup yields CDR1 SGHTA and CDR2 FQGNSA. V gave up 5 bases and J gave up 1 base, with 9 bases separating them.

This clonotype was seen a single time. The rearrangement links TRBV6-1 to TRBJ2-7; possibly TRBD2 for D (5 bases). There are 13 residues in the CDR3. CDR1 and CDR2 (germline): MNHNS, SASEGT. The V end lost 8 bases, the J end lost 6 bases, and 17 bases lay between the germline ends. For the CDR3, the DNA is TGTGCCAGCCGCGGTGCGGGCTTCAGCGAGCAGTACTTC. Its translation is CASRGAGFSEQYF.